These T cell receptor beta chains were read from a single sample in a study of cytomegalovirus exposure and HLA in healthy donors. The data were produced by immunoSEQ multiplex PCR, yet TCRdb's version contains in-frame clones alone and is incomplete. Altogether about 150,000 clones are present, roughly 80% being singletons, with the ten largest covering about 2%. Sample: PBMCs. The receptors shown here come from a male donor in good health and CMV-seronegative. Each CDR3 is given with its conserved first and last residue. The order of the fields is D gene, clone size, V gene, J gene, CDR3 protein, CDR3 DNA. The D gene is left open where the match is weak. Clone size is given for some rows only: seen once, a few or many times, or a class if the clone is expanded.

-	-	TRBV18	TRBJ1-1	CASSPMRRPEAFF	TGTGCCAGCTCACCGATGAGGCGCCCTGAAGCTTTCTTT
-	few	TRBV5-5	TRBJ2-5	CASRDTRNQETQYF	TGTGCCAGCAGAGACACAAGAAACCAAGAGACCCAGTACTTC
-	-	TRBV29-1	TRBJ2-3	CSASQGTQYF	TGCAGCGCCTCTCAGGGTACGCAGTATTTT
TRBD1	-	TRBV9	TRBJ1-2	CASTPFGKGAGYGYTF	TGTGCCAGCACCCCATTCGGGAAGGGGGCGGGCTATGGCTACACCTTC
-	-	TRBV5-1	TRBJ2-2	CASSSGQESGELFF	TGCGCCAGCAGCTCGGGACAAGAATCCGGGGAGCTGTTTTTT
-	-	TRBV5-6	TRBJ2-6	CASSLYRAGANVLTF	TGTGCCAGCAGCTTGTACAGGGCTGGGGCCAACGTCCTGACTTTC
-	-	TRBV27	TRBJ1-6	CASSLRQALNSPLHF	TGTGCCAGCAGCCTAAGACAGGCCCTGAATTCACCCCTCCACTTT
-	-	TRBV25-1	TRBJ1-2	CASSEPVNYGYTF	TGTGCCAGCAGTGAACCAGTGAACTATGGCTACACCTTC
-	-	TRBV27	TRBJ2-2	CASSLPGAAGELFF	TGTGCCAGCAGTTTGCCAGGGGCGGCCGGGGAGCTGTTTTTT
-	-	TRBV7-6	TRBJ1-6	CASSSRGPNSPLHF	TGTGCCAGCAGCTCCAGGGGCCCTAATTCACCCCTCCACTTT
TRBD1	-	TRBV19	TRBJ1-6	CASSDSTGANSPLHF	TGTGCCAGTAGTGATTCGACAGGGGCTAATTCACCCCTCCACTTT
TRBD1	-	TRBV10-3	TRBJ2-7	CAISESLTGESSYEQYF	TGTGCCATCAGTGAGTCGCTAACAGGGGAGAGCTCCTACGAGCAGTACTTC
TRBD1	once	TRBV6-6	TRBJ2-2	CASSYPGGVPGELFF	TGTGCCAGCAGTTACCCAGGGGGCGTGCCCGGGGAGCTGTTTTTT
-	-	TRBV6-6	TRBJ2-5	CASSYSSDQETQYF	TGTGCCAGCAGTTACTCATCAGACCAAGAGACCCAGTACTTC
-	-	TRBV6-5	TRBJ2-7	CASSYSDRSYEQYF	TGTGCCAGCAGTTACTCCGACAGAAGCTACGAGCAGTACTTC
TRBD2	-	TRBV11-2	TRBJ2-7	CASSLGPAGGSSYEQYF	TGTGCCAGCAGCTTAGGACCAGCGGGGGGAAGCTCCTACGAGCAGTACTTC
-	-	TRBV5-1	TRBJ1-6	CASSLGAGLNNSPLHF	TGCGCCAGCAGCTTGGGGGCAGGGCTCAATAATTCACCCCTCCACTTT
-	-	TRBV10-3	TRBJ1-3	CAIRGRQEAYSGNTIYF	TGTGCCATCCGGGGTCGACAGGAGGCGTACTCTGGAAACACCATATATTTT
-	-	TRBV4-1	TRBJ1-5	CASSQGEGQPQHF	TGCGCCAGCAGCCAAGGCGAGGGTCAGCCCCAGCATTTT
-	-	TRBV19	TRBJ2-7	CASSPEASSYEQYF	TGTGCCAGTAGCCCAGAGGCGAGCTCCTACGAGCAGTACTTC
-	-	TRBV7-2	TRBJ2-5	CASSSMSGQTQYF	TGTGCCAGCAGCTCGATGAGCGGGCAGACCCAGTACTTC
TRBD1	-	TRBV6-1	TRBJ2-5	CASSGDSEETQYF	TGTGCCAGCAGCGGGGACAGCGAAGAGACCCAGTACTTC
TRBD1	-	TRBV2	TRBJ2-3	CASSVYRGETDTQYF	TGTGCCAGCAGTGTTTACAGGGGAGAGACAGATACGCAGTATTTT
-	once	TRBV5-1	TRBJ1-1	CASSLDRREAFF	TGCGCCAGCAGCTTGGACAGACGGGAAGCTTTCTTT
-	-	TRBV6-1	TRBJ1-3	CAINRAVGNTIYF	TGTGCCATAAACAGGGCTGTTGGAAACACCATATATTTT
TRBD1	-	TRBV27	TRBJ1-4	CASSPRLTGGLTNEKLFF	TGTGCCAGCAGCCCGCGCTTGACAGGGGGATTAACTAATGAAAAACTGTTTTTT
TRBD1	-	TRBV5-1	TRBJ2-2	CASSSDRGDTGELFF	TGCGCCAGCAGCTCCGACAGGGGGGACACCGGGGAGCTGTTTTTT
TRBD1	-	TRBV5-1	TRBJ1-1	CASSKFRGTEMNTEAFF	TGCGCCAGCAGCAAATTCCGGGGGACAGAAATGAACACTGAAGCTTTCTTT
-	once	TRBV6-5	TRBJ1-3	CASSPGFRNTIYF	TGTGCCAGCAGTCCAGGGTTTAGGAACACCATATATTTT
-	-	TRBV5-1	TRBJ1-2	CASSSGVANYGYTF	TGCGCCAGCAGTTCAGGGGTAGCTAACTATGGCTACACCTTC
TRBD1	-	TRBV27	TRBJ1-1	CASSTTGEYTEAFF	TGTGCCAGCAGTACCACAGGGGAATACACTGAAGCTTTCTTT
-	-	TRBV30	TRBJ1-2	CASDRYYGYTF	TGTGCCTCCGACAGATACTATGGCTACACCTTC
TRBD1	-	TRBV5-8	TRBJ1-2	CASSLLDRVKDGYTF	TGTGCCAGCAGCTTGTTGGACAGGGTAAAAGATGGCTACACCTTC
TRBD2	-	TRBV5-8	TRBJ2-5	CASRLAGEETQYF	TGTGCCAGTCGCCTAGCGGGGGAAGAGACCCAGTACTTC
-	-	TRBV19	TRBJ1-5	CASNPGGGPQHF	TGTGCCAGTAATCCCGGGGGGGGGCCCCAGCATTTT